This T cell receptor (beta chain) was sequenced during a study of T cell changes during pregnancy in multiple sclerosis. This table comes from immunoSEQ multiplex PCR, and its TCRdb copy is limited to in-frame clones, with some not included. The sample consists of tens of thousands of clones, roughly 94% of them appearing once. The TCR was taken from a female donor with multiple sclerosis, enrolled in a pregnancy study. The source was CD4+ T cells from peripheral blood mononuclear cells, collected in the second trimester of pregnancy.

CDR3 in amino acids: CAVRTDTIYF. The CDR3 DNA sequence: TGTGCCGTCCGTACGGACACCATATATTTT. The chain combines TRBV19 with TRBJ1-3; D unclear. V was cut by 11 bases and J by 8 bases, with 10 bases left in between. This CDR3 is built from 10 residues. Germline V gene lookup returns CDR1 LNHDA and CDR2 SQIVND (reference sequence).